The present TCR beta chain was sequenced within a study of OX40 agonist ivuxolimab in advanced cancers. Study information: Patients took ivuxolimab, an agonistic anti-OX40 (CD134) antibody.

Repertoires were generated with immunoSEQ multiplex PCR, while TCRdb's copy carries only in-frame clones and drops some. This sample carries tens of thousands of clones, less than 90% of them seen once, and the ten largest clones take around 0.78%. Remarks on this clone: Its antigen is still unknown.

The CDR3 is made up of 14 amino acids. From germline, CDR1 is SQVTM and CDR2 ANQGSEA. The V gene lost 4 bases and the J gene lost 5 bases, with 17 bases spanning the gap. Study-level results: Determination of antigen specificity was not performed for the expanded peripheral T cells. On average, CD8+ T cells showed a greater number of expanded clones than CD4+.

This sequence originates from an adult with an advanced solid tumor such as melanoma, head and neck, liver or kidney cancer. The material was CD4+ or CD8+ T cells sorted from blood, obtained in a trial of the OX40 agonist ivuxolimab. The chain carries TRBV29-1 and TRBJ1-2, with D perhaps TRBD1 (6 bases). The CDR3, as DNA: TGCAGCGTTGTCCCCCAACGAGGGGGATATGGCTACACCTTC. Its protein product is CSVVPQRGGYGYTF.